The 4 T cell receptor beta chains below all came from one sample that was sequenced in a study of blood T cell repertoires in COVID-19. Assay used: immunoSEQ multiplex PCR; TCRdb lists only in-frame clones, some missing. The repertoire holds 150,000 or so clones, with roughly 80% as singletons. The sequenced material came from peripheral blood. The receptors here all came from a man aged 18 to 35 with active or convalescent COVID-19.

This clone is a singleton in its sample. The chain uses TRBV28 and TRBJ2-5, with TRBD1 matching over 11 bases. Trimming took 4 bases from V and 9 from J; bases not matched to a gene: 16. Germline V gene lookup returns CDR1 MDHEN and CDR2 SYDVKM. The CDR3 has 17 amino acids. The CDR3 nucleotides are TGTGCCAGCAGTTCCTACAGCGGGGACAGGGGGTGGGAGGCCCAGTACTTC. The encoded protein is CASSSYSGDRGWEAQYF.

This sequence joins TRBV12-3 or TRBV12-4 and TRBJ1-2, with D perhaps matching TRBD1 (6 bases). CDR3 length equals 12 residues. V was shortened by 2 bases and J by 7 bases, with 8 bases between the two germline ends. This CDR3 reads CASSLRTAGYTF. DNA of the CDR3: TGTGCCAGCAGTTTAAGGACAGCTGGCTACACCTTC.

The chain links TRBV11-2 to TRBJ2-7, with D hard to call. The length of the CDR3 is 13 residues. Germline CDR1 and CDR2: SGHAT and FQNNGV. The V gene lost 1 base and the J gene lost 3 bases, with 7 bases spanning the gap. The CDR3 DNA reads TGTGCCAGCAGCTTAGGTCTTAACTACGAGCAGTACTTC. Amino acids: CASSLGLNYEQYF.

This chain uses TRBV6-1 with TRBJ2-1; 9 bases match TRBD1. CDR3 length: 16 residues. V lost 1 base and J lost 5; bases outside the gene matches: 6. Germline V lookup: CDR1 MNHNS, CDR2 SASEGT. Here the CDR3 DNA reads TGTGCCAGCAGTGAAGGGGGGGGACAGGGAAACAATGAGCAGTTCTTC. Translation gives CASSEGGGQGNNEQFF.